This T cell receptor beta chain was profiled in a study of blood T cells in healthy people across ages. Study-wide points: Among long-lived donors, naive CD4+ cells were more numerous and diversity higher than in aged donors. Unsorted PBMC material precluded a definitive naive versus antigen-experienced comparison. Diversity estimates drawn from one million T cells were deemed underestimates.

As concerns this clonotype: What it binds is unknown.

For the second PCR, which ran for 7 to 11 cycles, a sample-barcoded 5' primer and a J-beta primer mix were used. Each cDNA was tagged by a template-switch adaptor containing 12 random nucleotides. TCRdb passed the 5' RACE reads through MiXCR, listing each CDR3 protein once. The table has about 680,000 distinct CDR3 sequences, about half seen once. The TCR comes from a woman aged 60-75 years in good health. Material: blood.

The CDR3 sequence is CASSPHRETEQFF. The CDR3 coding sequence is TGTGCCAGCAGCCCCCACAGGGAAACTGAGCAGTTCTTC. This rearrangement joins TRBV7-2 to TRBJ2-1, with D possibly TRBD1 on 6 matching bases. The CDR3 spans 13 residues. CDR1 and CDR2 from the germline V gene are SGHTA and FQGNSA. V was cut by 5 bases and J by 9 bases, with 14 bases left in between.